The clone carrying this T cell receptor (beta chain) was recorded a few times. TCRdb re-called the 5' RACE reads through MiXCR, storing one row per CDR3 protein. The repertoire holds tens of thousands of distinct CDR3 sequences, with approximately 12% as singletons. The germline V gene has CDR1 LGHNT and CDR2 FRNRAP. Trimming at V came to 11 bases and at J to 5 bases, leaving 8 bases not matched to a gene. This CDR3 comprises 14 residues. This sample was included in a study of T cells after yellow fever vaccination. V and J are TRBV12-5 and TRBJ1-4; 10 nucleotides match TRBD1. The source is a man aged 18 to 29 who received the YFV17D yellow fever vaccine. The input for sequencing was CD8+ T cells not binding an NS4B(214-222) dextramer, sorted from PBMCs, taken around 3 weeks after the first yellow fever vaccination. The CDR3 nucleotides read TGTGCTGGGATCCCGGGACAGGGGAATGAAAAACTGTTTTTT. This translates into CAGIPGQGNEKLFF.